Reported below is one T cell receptor (beta chain). Its matching antigen is unknown. The time point was: patch test 2, 6 weeks after DPC sensitization. Treatment in this sample: therapeutic diphenylcyclopropenone sensitization with weekly scalp DPC. Unfractionated whole blood served as the source for total RNA extraction. The data were obtained in a study of human T cells and chemical hapten exposure. The ends were cut back, 4 bases at V and 5 bases at J, with 21 bases in the middle. Germline values: CDR1 SEHNR, CDR2 FQNEAQ (reference sequence). The CDR3 runs 17 residues. Using its own MiXCR run on the RACE reads, TCRdb lists one record per CDR3 protein. This sample has tens of thousands of distinct CDR3 sequences, with 8.5% to 10% found just once. Overall study results and limits: No change in TCRs above 1 in 1000 frequency was produced by DPC sensitization.

Specimen: whole blood, collected in connection with sensitization to the hapten diphenylcyclopropenone (DPC). The V and J genes are TRBV7-9 and TRBJ1-5; D might be TRBD1 (5 bases). The TCR was taken from a woman in her twenties or thirties with alopecia areata. Some clones in this sample may be carry-over from other donors' samples. CDR3: CASSSDTGRRRYQPQHF. DNA for the CDR3: TGTGCCAGCAGCTCCGATACGGGACGGCGCAGATATCAGCCCCAGCATTTT.